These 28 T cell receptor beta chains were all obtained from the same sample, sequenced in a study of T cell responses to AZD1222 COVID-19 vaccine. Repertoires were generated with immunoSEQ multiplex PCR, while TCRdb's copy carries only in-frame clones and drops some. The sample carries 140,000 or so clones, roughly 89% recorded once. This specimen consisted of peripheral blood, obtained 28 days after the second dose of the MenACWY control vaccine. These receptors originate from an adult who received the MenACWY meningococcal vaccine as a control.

The CDR3 bases are TGTGCCAGCAGTCGACTAGCGGTTCCGAACACCGGGGAGCTGTTTTTT. Amino acid sequence: CASSRLAVPNTGELFF. The V gene is TRBV6-6, the J gene TRBJ2-2; 9 bases fit TRBD2. Trimming took 5 bases from V and 0 from J; bases not matched to a gene: 4. The germline gives CDR1 MNHNY, CDR2 SVGAGI (reference sequence). The CDR3 has 16 residues.

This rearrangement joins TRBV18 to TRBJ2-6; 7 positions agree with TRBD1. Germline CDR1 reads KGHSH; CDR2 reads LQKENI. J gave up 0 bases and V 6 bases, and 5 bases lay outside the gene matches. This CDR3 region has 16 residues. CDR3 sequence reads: CASSPRQGSGANVLTF. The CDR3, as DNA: TGTGCCAGCTCGCCGAGACAGGGCTCTGGGGCCAACGTCCTGACTTTC.

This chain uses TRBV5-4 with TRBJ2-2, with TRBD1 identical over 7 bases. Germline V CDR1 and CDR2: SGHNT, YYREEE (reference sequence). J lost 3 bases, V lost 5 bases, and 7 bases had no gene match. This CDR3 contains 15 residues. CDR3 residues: CASSYRDSYTGELFF. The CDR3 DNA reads TGTGCCAGCAGTTACCGGGACAGCTACACCGGGGAGCTGTTTTTT.

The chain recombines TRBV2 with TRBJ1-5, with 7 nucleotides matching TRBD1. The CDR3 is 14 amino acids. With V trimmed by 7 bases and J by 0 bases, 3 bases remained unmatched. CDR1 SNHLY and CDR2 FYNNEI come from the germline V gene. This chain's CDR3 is CASKTGNSNQPQHF. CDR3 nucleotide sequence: TGTGCCAGCAAGACAGGGAATAGCAATCAGCCCCAGCATTTT.

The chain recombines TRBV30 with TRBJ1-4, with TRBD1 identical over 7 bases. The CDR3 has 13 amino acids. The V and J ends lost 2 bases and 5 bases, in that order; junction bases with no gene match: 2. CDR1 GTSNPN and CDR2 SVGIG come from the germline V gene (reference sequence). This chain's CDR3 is CAWSQQGNEKLFF. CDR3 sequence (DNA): TGTGCCTGGAGTCAACAGGGGAATGAAAAACTGTTTTTT.

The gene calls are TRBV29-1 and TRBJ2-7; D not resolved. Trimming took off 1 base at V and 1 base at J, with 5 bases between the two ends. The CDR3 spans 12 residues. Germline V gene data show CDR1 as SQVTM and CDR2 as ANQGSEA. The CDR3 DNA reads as TGCAGCGTTGAAGGGCGGTCCTACGAGCAGTACTTC. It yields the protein CSVEGRSYEQYF.

The CDR3 DNA follows: TGCGCCAGCAGCCCGGAGGGTCGTGTGAACACTGAAGCTTTCTTT. Its translation: CASSPEGRVNTEAFF. V gene TRBV4-1 combines with J gene TRBJ1-1; D gene uncertain. This CDR3 has 15 residues. Trimming took 4 bases from V and 0 from J, leaving 12 bases between them. Per germline, CDR1 MGHRA and CDR2 YSYEKL.

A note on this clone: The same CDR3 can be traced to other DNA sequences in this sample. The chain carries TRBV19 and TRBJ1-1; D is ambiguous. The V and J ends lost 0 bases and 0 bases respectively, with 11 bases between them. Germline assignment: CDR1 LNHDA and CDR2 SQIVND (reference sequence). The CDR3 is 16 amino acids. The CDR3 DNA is TGTGCCAGTAGTATAGACAGCACGGGGATGAACACTGAAGCTTTCTTT. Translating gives CASSIDSTGMNTEAFF.

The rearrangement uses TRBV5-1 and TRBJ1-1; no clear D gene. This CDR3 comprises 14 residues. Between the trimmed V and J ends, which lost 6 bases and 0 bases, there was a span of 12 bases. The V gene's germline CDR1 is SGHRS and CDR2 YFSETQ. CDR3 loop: CASKDLELNTEAFF. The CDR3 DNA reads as TGCGCCAGCAAGGACCTTGAGTTGAACACTGAAGCTTTCTTT.

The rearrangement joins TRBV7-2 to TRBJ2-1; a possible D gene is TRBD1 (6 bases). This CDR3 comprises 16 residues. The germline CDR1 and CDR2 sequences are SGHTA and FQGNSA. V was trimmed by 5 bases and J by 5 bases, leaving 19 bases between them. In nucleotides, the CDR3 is TGTGCCAGCAGCGACGGCGGATACAGGGTCCACAATGAGCAGTTCTTC. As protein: CASSDGGYRVHNEQFF.

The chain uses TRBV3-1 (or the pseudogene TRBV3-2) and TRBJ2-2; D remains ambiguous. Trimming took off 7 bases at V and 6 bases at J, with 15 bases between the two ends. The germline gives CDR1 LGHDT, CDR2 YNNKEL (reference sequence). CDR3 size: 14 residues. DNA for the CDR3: TGTGCCAGCACCTTCCTCCAAGCTTCCGGGGAGCTGTTTTTT. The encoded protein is CASTFLQASGELFF.

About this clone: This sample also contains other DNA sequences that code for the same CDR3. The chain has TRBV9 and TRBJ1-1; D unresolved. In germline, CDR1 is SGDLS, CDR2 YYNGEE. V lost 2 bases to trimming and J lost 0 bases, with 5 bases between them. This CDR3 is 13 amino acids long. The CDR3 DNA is TGTGCCAGCAGCGTCCGTATGAACACTGAAGCTTTCTTT. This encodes CASSVRMNTEAFF.

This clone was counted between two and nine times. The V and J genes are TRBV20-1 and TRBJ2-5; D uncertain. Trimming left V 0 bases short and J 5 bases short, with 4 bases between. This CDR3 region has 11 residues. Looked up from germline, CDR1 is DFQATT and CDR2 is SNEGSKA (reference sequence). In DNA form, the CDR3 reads TGCAGTGCTAGAGATTCCGAGACCCAGTACTTC. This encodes CSARDSETQYF.

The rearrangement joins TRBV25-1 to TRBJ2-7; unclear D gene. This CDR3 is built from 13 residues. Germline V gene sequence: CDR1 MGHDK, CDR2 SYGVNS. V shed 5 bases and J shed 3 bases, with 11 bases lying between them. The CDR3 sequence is CASSLGSGYEQYF. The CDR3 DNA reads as TGTGCCAGCAGTCTTGGGTCAGGCTACGAGCAGTACTTC.

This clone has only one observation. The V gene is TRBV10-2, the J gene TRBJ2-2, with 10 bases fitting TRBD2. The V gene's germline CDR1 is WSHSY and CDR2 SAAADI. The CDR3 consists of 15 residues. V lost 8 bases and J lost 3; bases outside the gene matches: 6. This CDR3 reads CASGGLAEYTGELFF. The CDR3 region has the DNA TGCGCCAGCGGCGGACTAGCGGAATACACCGGGGAGCTGTTTTTT.

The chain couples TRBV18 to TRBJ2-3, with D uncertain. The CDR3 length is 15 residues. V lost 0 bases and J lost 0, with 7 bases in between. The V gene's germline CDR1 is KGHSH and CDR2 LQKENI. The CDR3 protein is CASSPPSISTDTQYF. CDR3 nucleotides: TGTGCCAGCTCACCACCGAGCATTAGCACAGATACGCAGTATTTT.

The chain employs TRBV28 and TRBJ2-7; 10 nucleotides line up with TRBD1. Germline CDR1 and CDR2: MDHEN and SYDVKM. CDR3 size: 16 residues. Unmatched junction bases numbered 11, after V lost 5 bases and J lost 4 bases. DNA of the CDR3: TGTGCCAGCAGTCCTACCAGGGGACAGGGGTTGTACGAGCAGTACTTC. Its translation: CASSPTRGQGLYEQYF.

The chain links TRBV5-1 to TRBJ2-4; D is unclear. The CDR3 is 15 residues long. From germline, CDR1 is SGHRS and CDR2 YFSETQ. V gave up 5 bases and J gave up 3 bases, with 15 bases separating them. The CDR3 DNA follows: TGCGCCAGCAGTTCAGGTGTGAGCGTCAAAAACATTCAGTACTTC. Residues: CASSSGVSVKNIQYF.

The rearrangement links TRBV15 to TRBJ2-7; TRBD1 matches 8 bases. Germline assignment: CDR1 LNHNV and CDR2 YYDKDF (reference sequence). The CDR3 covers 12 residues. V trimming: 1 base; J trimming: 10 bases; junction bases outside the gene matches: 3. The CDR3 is CATSRAQGVQYF. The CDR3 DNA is TGTGCCACCAGCAGAGCACAGGGGGTCCAGTACTTC.

CDR3 residues: CASSLGWATEAFF. CDR3 nucleotide sequence: TGCGCCAGCAGCTTGGGATGGGCCACTGAAGCTTTCTTT. The chain links TRBV5-1 to TRBJ1-1; D is unresolved. Germline V gene lookup returns CDR1 SGHRS and CDR2 YFSETQ. The CDR3 runs 13 residues. With 0 bases removed from V and 4 bases from J, the gap between germline ends came to 7 bases.

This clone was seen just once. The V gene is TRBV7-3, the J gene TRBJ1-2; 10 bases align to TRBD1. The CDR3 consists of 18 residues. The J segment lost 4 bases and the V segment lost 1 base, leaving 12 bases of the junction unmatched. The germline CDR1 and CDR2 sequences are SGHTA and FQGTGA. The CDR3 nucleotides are TGTGCCAGCAGCTTAAGGATGACAGGGGGCATCCAGAGCTATGGCTACACCTTC. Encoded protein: CASSLRMTGGIQSYGYTF.

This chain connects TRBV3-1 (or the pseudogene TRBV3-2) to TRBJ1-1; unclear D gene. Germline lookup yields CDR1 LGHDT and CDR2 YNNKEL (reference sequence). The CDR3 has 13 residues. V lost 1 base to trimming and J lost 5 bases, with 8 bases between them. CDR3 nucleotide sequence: TGTGCCAGCAGCCAAGCGGCCGGGACTGAAGCTTTCTTT. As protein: CASSQAAGTEAFF.

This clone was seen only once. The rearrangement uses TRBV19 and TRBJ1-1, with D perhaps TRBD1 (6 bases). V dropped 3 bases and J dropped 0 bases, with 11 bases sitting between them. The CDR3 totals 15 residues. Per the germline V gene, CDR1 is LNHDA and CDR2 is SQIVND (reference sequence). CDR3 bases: TGTGCCAGTAGTATCAAAACAGGGTTGAACACTGAAGCTTTCTTT. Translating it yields CASSIKTGLNTEAFF.

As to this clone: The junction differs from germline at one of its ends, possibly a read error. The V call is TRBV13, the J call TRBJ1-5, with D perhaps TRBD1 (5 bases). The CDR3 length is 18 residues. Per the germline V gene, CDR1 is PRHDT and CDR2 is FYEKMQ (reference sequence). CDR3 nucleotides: TGTGCCAGCAGCCTAGGGACGGCGCCCACCTATAGCAATCAGCCCCAGCATTTT. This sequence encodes CASSLGTAPTYSNQPQHF.

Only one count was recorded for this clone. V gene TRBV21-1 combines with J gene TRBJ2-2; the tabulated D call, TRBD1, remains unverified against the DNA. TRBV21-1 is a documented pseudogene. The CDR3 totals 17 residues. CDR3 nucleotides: TGTGCCAGCAGCCTCTATTCAGGATCAGCGAACACCGGGGAGCTGTTTTTT. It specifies CASSLYSGSANTGELFF.

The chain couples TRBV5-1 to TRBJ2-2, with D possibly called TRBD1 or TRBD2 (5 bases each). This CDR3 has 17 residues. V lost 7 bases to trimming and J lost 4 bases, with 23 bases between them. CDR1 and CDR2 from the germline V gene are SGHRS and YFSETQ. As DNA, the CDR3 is TGCGCCAGCGTCCTCGTCCCGGGGAAGGGGAGCACCGGGGAGCTGTTTTTT. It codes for CASVLVPGKGSTGELFF.

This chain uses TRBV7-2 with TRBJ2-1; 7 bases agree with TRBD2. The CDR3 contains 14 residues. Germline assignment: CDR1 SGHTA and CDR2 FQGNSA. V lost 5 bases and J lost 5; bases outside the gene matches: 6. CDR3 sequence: CASSLGLVNNEQFF. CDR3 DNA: TGTGCCAGCAGCCTTGGACTAGTTAACAATGAGCAGTTCTTC.

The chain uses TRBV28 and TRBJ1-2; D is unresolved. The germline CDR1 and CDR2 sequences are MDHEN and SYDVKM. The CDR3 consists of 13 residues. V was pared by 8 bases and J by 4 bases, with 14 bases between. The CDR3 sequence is CASQFKDPYGYTF. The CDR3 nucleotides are TGTGCCAGCCAGTTCAAGGACCCCTATGGCTACACCTTC.